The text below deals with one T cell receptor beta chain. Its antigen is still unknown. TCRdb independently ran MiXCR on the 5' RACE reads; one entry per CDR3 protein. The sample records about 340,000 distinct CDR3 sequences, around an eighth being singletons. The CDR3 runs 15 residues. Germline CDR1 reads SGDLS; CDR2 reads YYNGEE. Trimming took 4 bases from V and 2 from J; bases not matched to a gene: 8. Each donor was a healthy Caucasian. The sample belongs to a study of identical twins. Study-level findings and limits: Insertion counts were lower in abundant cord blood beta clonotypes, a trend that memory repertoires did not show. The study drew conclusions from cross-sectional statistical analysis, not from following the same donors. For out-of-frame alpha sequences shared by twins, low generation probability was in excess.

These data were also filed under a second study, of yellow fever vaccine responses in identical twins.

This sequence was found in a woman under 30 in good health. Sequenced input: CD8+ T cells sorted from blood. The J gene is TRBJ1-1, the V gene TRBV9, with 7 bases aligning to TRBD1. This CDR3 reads CASSPRQGTNTEAFF. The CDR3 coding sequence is TGTGCCAGCAGCCCGAGACAGGGCACTAACACTGAAGCTTTCTTT.